This T cell receptor beta chain appears in the sequencing data of a study of shared clonotypes between healthy human individuals. Clones were read by immunoSEQ multiplex PCR, and TCRdb kept only the in-frame ones, dropping some. Among about 2.4 million clones listed, 90% to 95% were seen once. This clonotype was sampled from a man aged 18 to 30 in good health. The sample taken for sequencing was naive CD4+ T cells sorted from blood. Noted subset: CD45RA+ positively selected.

For the CDR3, the DNA is TGCGCCAGCAGTGAGTCGATTAGGAACAGGGAGACAAATAGCAATCAGCCCCAGCATTTT. Its protein is CASSESIRNRETNSNQPQHF. The chain carries TRBV10-2 and TRBJ1-5; tentative D call: TRBD1 (6 bases). Trimming removed 0 bases from V and 0 bases from J, with 21 bases in between. The CDR3 length is 20 residues. Per germline, CDR1 WSHSY and CDR2 SAAADI.